This T cell receptor (beta chain) was profiled in a study of OX40 agonist ivuxolimab in advanced cancers. Whole-study findings and limits: No determination was made of the antigen specificity of the expanded peripheral T cells. CD4+ T cells averaged fewer expanded clones than CD8+ T cells.

This clone is judged medium-sized (0.01 to 0.1%). Its antigen remains unidentified. Germline trimming cut 3 bases from V and 2 bases from J; bases unmatched to any gene: 4. The CDR3 totals 15 residues. Germline CDR1 reads SGHTA; CDR2 reads FQGTGA. Sequencing used immunoSEQ multiplex PCR; TCRdb keeps in-frame clones, though not all of them. The repertoire has approximately 60,000 clones, 85% to 90% of them found once; the top ten carry 13% to 15%. The chain employs TRBV7-3 and TRBJ2-1; 7 bases fit TRBD2. The sequencing here drew on CD4+ or CD8+ T cells sorted from blood, taken in a trial of the OX40 agonist ivuxolimab. The receptor comes from an adult with an advanced solid tumor such as melanoma, head and neck, liver or kidney cancer. The CDR3 DNA reads as TGTGCCAGCAGCTTTGATGCGGGAGCCTACAATGAGCAGTTCTTC. This encodes CASSFDAGAYNEQFF.